Here is one T cell receptor (beta chain) with its context. The data are from a study of identical twins. J gave up 6 bases and V 4 bases, and 3 bases lay outside the gene matches. Germline V CDR1 and CDR2: SNHLY, FYNNEI. The CDR3 has 14 amino acids. Via MiXCR, TCRdb re-called the 5' RACE reads, giving one row per CDR3 protein. The repertoire includes some 1,700,000 distinct CDR3 sequences, about 32% of them detected once, and about 0.25% sits in the top ten. This clonotype originated in a newborn girl in good health. Specimen: cord blood. This chain uses TRBV2 with TRBJ2-7; 13 bases agree with TRBD2. In nucleotides, the CDR3 is TGTGCCAGCAGTGCGACTAGCGGGGGGCGCGAGCAGTACTTC. This encodes CASSATSGGREQYF.